The entry below describes one T cell receptor (beta chain). Its antigen is as yet unknown. V was clipped by 4 bases and J by 6 bases, with 19 bases between them. CDR3 length equals 16 residues. Per germline, CDR1 MNHEY and CDR2 SMNVEV (reference sequence). A sample-barcoded 5' primer and a J-beta primer mix were used in a second PCR of about 7 to 12 cycles. TCRdb redid the calling of the 5' RACE reads with MiXCR, one entry per CDR3 protein. The profile shows over a million distinct CDR3 sequences, 42% of them singletons. These data come from a study of blood T cells in healthy people across ages. Study details: About one barcoded beta molecule per two T cells was the capture yield of template switching. Broader study findings: The study found TCR beta diversity correlated strongly with naive T cell percentage.

Peripheral blood, about 9.8 milliliters per donor, was collected. Every sample had a minimum of 6.5 million PBMCs isolated. The chain has TRBV27 and TRBJ2-1; possibly TRBD2 for D (6 bases). The sequencing sample was made of blood. The source of this sequence is a woman under 30 in good health. The chain's CDR3 is CASSSWGLQGTNEQFF. Written as DNA, the CDR3 is TGTGCCAGCAGTTCCTGGGGACTGCAGGGCACCAATGAGCAGTTCTTC.